This T cell receptor beta chain originates from a study of cytomegalovirus exposure and HLA in healthy donors. V lost 3 bases, J lost 6 bases, and 6 bases stayed unmatched. CDR1 SGHAT and CDR2 FQNNGV come from the germline V gene. The CDR3 extends over 14 amino acids. The PCR ran on 60 Vbeta and 13 Jbeta primers. Profiling relied on immunoSEQ multiplex PCR, and the TCRdb table lists in-frame clones only, not all of them. This table has a few hundred thousand clones, about nine tenths appearing once. The sequenced material came from PBMCs. The chain joins TRBV11-2 to TRBJ2-7, with 9 positions matching TRBD2. The clonotype originates from a girl aged 2-9 years in good health and CMV-seronegative. CDR3: CASSLGGGAVEQYF. For the CDR3, the DNA is TGTGCCAGCAGCTTGGGCGGGGGGGCGGTCGAGCAGTACTTC.